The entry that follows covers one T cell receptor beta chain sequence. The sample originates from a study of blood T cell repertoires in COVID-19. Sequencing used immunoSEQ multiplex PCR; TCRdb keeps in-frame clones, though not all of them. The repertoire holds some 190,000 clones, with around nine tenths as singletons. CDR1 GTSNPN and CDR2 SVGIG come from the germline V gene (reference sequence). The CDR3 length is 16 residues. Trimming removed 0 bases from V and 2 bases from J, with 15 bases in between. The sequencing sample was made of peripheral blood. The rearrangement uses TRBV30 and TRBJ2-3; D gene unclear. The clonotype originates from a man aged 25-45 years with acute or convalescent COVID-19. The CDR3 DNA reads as TGTGCCTGGAGTGTACGTTCAGGTTTGATCACAGATACGCAGTATTTT. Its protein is CAWSVRSGLITDTQYF.